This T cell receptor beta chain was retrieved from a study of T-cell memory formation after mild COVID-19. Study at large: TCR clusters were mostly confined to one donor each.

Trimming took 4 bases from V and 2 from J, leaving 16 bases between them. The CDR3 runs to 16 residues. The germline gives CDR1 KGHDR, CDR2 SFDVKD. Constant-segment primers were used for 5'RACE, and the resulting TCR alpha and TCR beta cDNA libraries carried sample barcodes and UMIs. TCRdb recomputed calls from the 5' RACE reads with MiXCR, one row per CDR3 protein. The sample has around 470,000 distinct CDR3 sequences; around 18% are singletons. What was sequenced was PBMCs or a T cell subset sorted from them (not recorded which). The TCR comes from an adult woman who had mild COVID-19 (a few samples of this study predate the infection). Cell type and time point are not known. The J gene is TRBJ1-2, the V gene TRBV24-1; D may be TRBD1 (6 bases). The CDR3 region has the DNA TGTGCCACCAGTGAGGCGCCCGGACAGACCAACTATGGCTACACCTTC. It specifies CATSEAPGQTNYGYTF.